This TCR beta chain was captured in a study of T cell responses to AZD1222 COVID-19 vaccine. Whole-study findings and limits: Donor demographics were predominantly white British with a female majority; clonal diversity may be underestimated.

For this clone: The antigen is unknown.

CDR1 is SGHTS, CDR2 YDEGEE, per germline. The CDR3 sequence is 15 residues long. V lost 1 base and J lost 7, with 15 bases in between. The assay was immunoSEQ multiplex PCR, and TCRdb's table has in-frame clones only and misses some. This table has approximately 120,000 clones, about 92% appearing once. This TCR was sampled from an adult in good health. The sample was peripheral blood, taken on day 0 of AZD1222 vaccination. The rearrangement links TRBV5-8 to TRBJ1-5; tentative D call: TRBD1 (5 bases). The chain's CDR3 is CASSLRVRVGQPQHF. The CDR3, as DNA: TGTGCCAGCAGCTTGCGCGTCAGGGTAGGCCAGCCCCAGCATTTT. The full variable domain, completed using reference TRBV5-8 and TRBJ1-5, is EAGVTQSPTHLIKTRGQQATLRCSPISGHTSVYWYQQALGLGLQFLLWYDEGEERNRGNFPPRFSGRQFPNYSSELNVNALELEDSALYLCASSLRVRVGQPQHFGDGTRLSIL.